This TCR beta chain was captured by sequencing in a study of neurological immune-mediated disorders. The making of cDNA relied on 5'RACE with 10-nucleotide random UMIs. Over 170 million TCR-beta sequences from 15-18 subjects came out of each sequencing run. A single record per CDR3 protein comes from TCRdb applying MiXCR to the 5' RACE reads. The sample has over 25,000 distinct CDR3 sequences, roughly a sixth seen once. Time point of the sample: technical triplicate 3. The sorted libraries drew on 1 million T cells that were CD4+ or CD8+. This clonotype was recorded many times. The sample was CD4+ T cells from blood. The TCR originated in a female donor with HTLV-1-associated myelopathy (HAM/TSP).

The CDR3 DNA is TGTGCCAGCAGTTGGACAGCAACTAATGAAAAACTGTTTTTT. Protein sequence: CASSWTATNEKLFF. The V call is TRBV28, the J call TRBJ1-4; D may be TRBD1 (6 bases). The CDR3 extends over 14 amino acids. Per germline, CDR1 MDHEN and CDR2 SYDVKM. The germline V and J ends were trimmed by 4 bases and 0 bases, with 6 bases remaining between them.